These 11 T cell receptor beta chains were sequenced from one sample in a study of T cell repertoires in cytomegalovirus infection. These TCRs are of unknown antigen specificity. MiXCR, applied by TCRdb to the reads, yields one record per CDR3 protein. The sample has some 700,000 distinct CDR3 sequences, roughly 33% seen once. The sequences come from cultured PBMCs, collected from culture after CMV antigen stimulation. These receptors were obtained from a human donor in good health (CMV status not recorded). Some clones in this sample may be carry-over from other donors' samples.

There are many counts of this clonotype. The J gene is TRBJ2-1, the V gene TRBV7-2; TRBD2 might be the D (6 bases). The V end was cut by 2 bases, the J end by 9 bases, with 11 bases between. The germline gives CDR1 SGHTA, CDR2 FQGNSA. This CDR3 is 13 amino acids long. The CDR3, as DNA: TGTGCCAGCAGCTTACTAGTGGGAGGTGAGCAGTTCTTC. It translates to CASSLLVGGEQFF.

This clonotype was observed at least ten times. The J gene is TRBJ2-3, the V gene TRBV6-1, with TRBD2 matching 8 bases. Germline values: CDR1 MNHNS, CDR2 SASEGT. The length of the CDR3 is 15 residues. V dropped 4 bases and J dropped 3; count of bases not matched to a gene: 6. The CDR3 sequence: CASSVAAGDTDTQYF. The CDR3, as DNA: TGTGCCAGCAGTGTGGCAGCGGGAGATACAGATACGCAGTATTTT.

This chain joins TRBV12-3 or TRBV12-4 and TRBJ2-1; maybe TRBD2 (5 bases). The CDR3 spans 14 residues. The V end was cut by 4 bases, the J end by 5 bases, with 12 bases between. The CDR3 is CASSWTGLHNEQFF. The CDR3 nucleotides are TGTGCCAGCAGTTGGACCGGACTTCACAATGAGCAGTTCTTC.

In this sample, this clonotype turned up a few times. The gene calls are TRBV7-2 and TRBJ2-1; D tentatively reads TRBD1 or TRBD2 (5 bases each). Germline V gives CDR1 SGHTA, CDR2 FQGNSA. The CDR3 length is 14 residues. Trimming pared 6 bases from V and 5 bases from J, leaving 14 bases between. CDR3: CASRQRGANNEQFF. CDR3 DNA sequence: TGTGCCAGCAGGCAGAGGGGCGCCAACAATGAGCAGTTCTTC.

This rearrangement joins TRBV25-1 to TRBJ2-7; 9 bases are shared with TRBD2. Germline CDR1 is MGHDK and CDR2 is SYGVNS. The CDR3 extends over 14 amino acids. V was pared by 4 bases and J by 7 bases, with 8 bases of the junction left unmatched. CDR3 sequence: CASSVAGGGTEQYF. In DNA, the CDR3 is TGTGCCAGCAGTGTTGCGGGGGGGGGGACAGAGCAGTACTTC.

A few counts support this clonotype. As DNA, the CDR3 is TGTGCCAGCAGTTACAACAGGGCCGGTTCACCCCTCCACTTT. This encodes CASSYNRAGSPLHF. The rearrangement uses TRBV6-5 and TRBJ1-6, with D possibly matching TRBD1 (6 bases). Trimming cost V 2 bases and J 9 bases, with 11 bases left between them. CDR3 length: 14 amino acids. Germline CDR1 MNHEY, CDR2 SVGAGI.

This clonotype has just a few counts. The genes are TRBV4-2 and TRBJ2-2; weak D call: TRBD2 (5 bases). With 1 base removed from V and 7 bases from J, the gap between germline ends came to 13 bases. CDR1 is LGHNA and CDR2 is YNFKEQ in the germline V gene. The CDR3 totals 15 residues. The chain's CDR3 is CASSQGLDFHGELFF. In DNA form, the CDR3 reads TGTGCCAGCAGCCAAGGGTTGGACTTCCACGGGGAGCTGTTTTTT.

The chain joins TRBV6-6 to TRBJ1-5; TRBD1 matches at 12 bases. Germline assignment: CDR1 MNHNY and CDR2 SVGAGI (reference sequence). V dropped 7 bases and J dropped 7; count of bases not matched to a gene: 8. The CDR3 extends over 15 amino acids. This CDR3 reads CASTPGTGGGQPQHF. CDR3 in DNA: TGTGCCAGCACCCCCGGGACAGGGGGCGGACAGCCCCAGCATTTT.

The chain is built from TRBV6-2 or TRBV6-3 and TRBJ2-5; TRBD1 or TRBD2 may be the D gene (5 bases each). V lost 7 bases and J 1 base, leaving 13 bases between the germline ends. This CDR3 is built from 14 residues. The germline V gene has CDR1 MNHEY and CDR2 SVGEGT. The CDR3 sequence is CASTRRGPQETQYF. The CDR3 bases are TGTGCCAGCACCCGAAGGGGACCCCAAGAGACCCAGTACTTC.

This sequence joins TRBV25-1 and TRBJ2-7; TRBD1 aligns across 8 bases. Germline lookup yields CDR1 MGHDK and CDR2 SYGVNS. The CDR3 totals 15 residues. V was pared by 4 bases and J by 3 bases, with 8 bases of the junction left unmatched. CDR3 in amino acids: CASSGTGTGLYEQYF. DNA of the CDR3: TGTGCCAGCAGTGGAACCGGGACAGGCCTCTACGAGCAGTACTTC.

V usage is TRBV6-2 or TRBV6-3 and J usage is TRBJ2-7; the D is unclear. The CDR3 length is 14 residues. The ends were cut back, 7 bases at V and 2 bases at J, with 15 bases in the middle. Germline CDR1 and CDR2: MNHEY and SVGEGT. The CDR3, as DNA: TGTGCCAGCACCCCAGAGGCGACACCCTACGAGCAGTACTTC. Encoded protein: CASTPEATPYEQYF.